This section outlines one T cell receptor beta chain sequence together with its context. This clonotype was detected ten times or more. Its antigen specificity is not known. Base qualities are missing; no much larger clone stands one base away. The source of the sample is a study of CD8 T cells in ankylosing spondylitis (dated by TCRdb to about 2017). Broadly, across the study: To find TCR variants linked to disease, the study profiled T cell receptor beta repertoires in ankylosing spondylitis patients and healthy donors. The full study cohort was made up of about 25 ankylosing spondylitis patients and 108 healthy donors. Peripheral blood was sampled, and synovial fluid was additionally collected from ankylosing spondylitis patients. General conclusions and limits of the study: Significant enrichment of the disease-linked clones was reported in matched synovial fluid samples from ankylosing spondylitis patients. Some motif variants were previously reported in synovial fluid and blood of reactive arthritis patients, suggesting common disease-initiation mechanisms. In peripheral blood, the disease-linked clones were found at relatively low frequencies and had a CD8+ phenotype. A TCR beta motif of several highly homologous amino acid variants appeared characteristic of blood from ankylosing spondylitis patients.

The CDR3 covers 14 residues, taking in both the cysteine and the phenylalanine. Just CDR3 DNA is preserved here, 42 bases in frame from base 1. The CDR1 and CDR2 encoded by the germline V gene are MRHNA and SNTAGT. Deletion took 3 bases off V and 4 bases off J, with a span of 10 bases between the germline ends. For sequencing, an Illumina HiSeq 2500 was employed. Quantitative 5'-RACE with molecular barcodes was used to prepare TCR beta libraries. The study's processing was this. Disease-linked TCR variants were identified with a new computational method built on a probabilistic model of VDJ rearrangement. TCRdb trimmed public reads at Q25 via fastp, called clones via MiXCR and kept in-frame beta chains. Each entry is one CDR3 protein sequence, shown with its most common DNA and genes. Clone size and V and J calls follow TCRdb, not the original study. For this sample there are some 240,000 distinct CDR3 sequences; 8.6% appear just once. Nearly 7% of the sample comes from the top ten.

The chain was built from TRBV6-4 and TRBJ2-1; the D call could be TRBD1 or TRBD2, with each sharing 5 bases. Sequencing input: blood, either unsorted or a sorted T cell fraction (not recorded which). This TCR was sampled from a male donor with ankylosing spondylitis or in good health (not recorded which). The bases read TGTGCCAGCAGTGAGGGGGACCTATACAATGAGCAGTTCTTC. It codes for CASSEGDLYNEQFF.